Presented here are 7 T cell receptor beta chains from one specimen sequenced in a study of molecular identifiers for immune sequencing clone quantification. TCRdb re-called the PCR reads through MiXCR, storing one row per CDR3 protein. The sample consists of about 68,000 distinct CDR3 sequences, about a sixth of them appearing once. Sequencing used naive CD8+ T cells from blood, with Jurkat cell RNA spiked in. As to subset: FACS-sorted CD8+CD4-CCR7+CD45RA+ naive T cells. The receptors derive from a human donor in good health. Some libraries in this study had Jurkat cell RNA spiked in.

This clonotype was counted many times. V and J are TRBV19 and TRBJ2-2, with 7 bases lining up with TRBD1. Germline-derived CDR1 and CDR2 are LNHDA and SQIVND (reference sequence). The CDR3 has 16 residues. Losses at the gene ends were 2 bases for V and 1 base for J; bases not matched to a gene: 4. CDR3 region: CASSISWTGNTGELFF. DNA of the CDR3: TGTGCCAGTAGTATATCGTGGACAGGGAACACCGGGGAGCTGTTTTTT.

The sample holds many counts of this clonotype. The chain combines TRBV19 with TRBJ1-1, with 8 positions matching TRBD1. CDR1 LNHDA and CDR2 SQIVND come from the germline V gene (reference sequence). J gave up 4 bases and V 4 bases, and 5 bases lay outside the gene matches. This CDR3 contains 14 residues. The CDR3 is CASSRTGLSTEAFF. DNA of the CDR3: TGTGCCAGTAGTAGGACAGGGCTGAGCACTGAAGCTTTCTTT.

About this clonotype itself: A much larger clonotype is one base distant, so this may be a read error. This CDR3 is missing its conserved last phenylalanine or tryptophan, likely due to a read error. The chain employs TRBV29-1 and TRBJ2-2; D is unclear. This CDR3 has 13 amino acids. V lost 4 bases, J lost 5 bases, and 11 bases lay in between. Germline V gives CDR1 SQVTM, CDR2 ANQGSEA. The CDR3 DNA reads TGCAGCGTTGGAGGCAGTCCTACCGGGGAGCTGTTTTCT. It encodes CSVGGSPTGELFS.

The sample holds many counts of this clonotype. The gene calls are TRBV6-2 or TRBV6-3 and TRBJ2-1; the match to TRBD2 covers 9 bases. Trimming took 6 bases from V and 7 from J; bases not matched to a gene: 10. This CDR3 comprises 15 residues. CDR1 and CDR2 (germline): MNHEY, SVGEGT. DNA for the CDR3: TGTGCCAGCAGCCCCACCGGGACTAGCTCGAATGAGCAGTTCTTC. Translated, it gives CASSPTGTSSNEQFF.

The chain links TRBV20-1 to TRBJ2-5; TRBD2 is a possible D gene (6 bases). The V gene's germline CDR1 is DFQATT and CDR2 SNEGSKA (reference sequence). V gave up 0 bases and J gave up 5 bases, with 13 bases separating them. CDR3 size: 14 residues. The CDR3 here is CSARDPEGSETQYF. The DNA of the CDR3 is TGCAGTGCTAGAGATCCGGAGGGATCCGAGACCCAGTACTTC.

This clonotype was seen ten or more times. The chain carries TRBV27 and TRBJ2-7; the match to TRBD1 covers 9 bases. CDR3 length: 16 amino acids. Germline trimming cut 6 bases from V and 3 bases from J; bases unmatched to any gene: 12. Germline CDR1 MNHEY, CDR2 SMNVEV (reference sequence). The CDR3 is CASSSIGGQGYYEQYF. CDR3 in DNA: TGTGCCAGCAGCTCTATAGGCGGACAGGGGTACTACGAGCAGTACTTC.

This clonotype was picked up many times. This rearrangement joins TRBV28 to TRBJ2-3; 9 bases map to TRBD2. This CDR3 has 18 residues. V lost 3 bases and J lost 6; bases outside the gene matches: 16. Germline V gene data show CDR1 as MDHEN and CDR2 as SYDVKM. CDR3 in amino acids: CASSFRSLLAGLSDTQYF. Here the CDR3 DNA reads TGTGCCAGCAGTTTCCGGAGTCTGCTAGCGGGATTATCGGATACGCAGTATTTT.